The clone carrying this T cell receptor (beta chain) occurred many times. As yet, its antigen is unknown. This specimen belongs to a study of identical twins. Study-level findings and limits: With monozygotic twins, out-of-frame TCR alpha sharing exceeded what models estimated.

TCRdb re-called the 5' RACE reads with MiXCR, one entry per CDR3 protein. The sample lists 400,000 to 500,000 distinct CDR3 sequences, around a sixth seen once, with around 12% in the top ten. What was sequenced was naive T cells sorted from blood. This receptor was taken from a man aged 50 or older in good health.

The CDR3, as DNA: TGCAGTGCTAGAGATGGGACAGGGGGCTACGAGCAGTACTTC. Its protein is CSARDGTGGYEQYF. V and J are TRBV20-1 and TRBJ2-7; TRBD1 aligns across 11 bases. Germline CDR1 DFQATT, CDR2 SNEGSKA (reference sequence). This CDR3 has 14 residues. V lost 0 bases and J lost 3; bases outside the gene matches: 1.